This TCR beta chain comes out of a study of response to subunit inactivated influenza vaccine. This clonotype was seen a few times. As yet, its antigen is unknown. The V segment lost 7 bases and the J segment 4 bases; nucleotides outside the gene matches: 8. This CDR3 has 15 amino acids. In germline, CDR1 is SEHNR, CDR2 FQNEAQ (reference sequence). MiXCR, run by TCRdb on the RT-PCR reads, gives a single entry per CDR3 protein. Of over 150,000 distinct CDR3 sequences in the sample, about 10% were seen once. Whole-study results and caveats: It was the authors' suggestion that each seasonal influenza vaccination recruits few new T cells.

The gene calls are TRBV7-9 and TRBJ1-2; 11 bases agree with TRBD1. The sequence derives from a man aged 45 to 70 who received an inactivated influenza vaccine. The starting material was CD8+ T cells sorted from PBMCs, obtained less than 30 months after vaccination. CDR3 residues: CASNNRDRGIYGYTF. CDR3 DNA sequence: TGTGCCAGCAATAACCGGGACAGGGGGATCTATGGCTACACCTTC.